The 19 T cell receptor beta chains in this list originate from one sample, sequenced in a study of T cells in Graves' hyperthyroidism and ophthalmopathy. TCR beta CDR3 sequences were amplified from RNA transcripts. HTBI primers drove first-round RT-PCR of the TCR CDR3. TCRdb reprocessed the multiplex PCR reads via MiXCR and lists one record per CDR3 protein. Here the sample spans about 130,000 distinct CDR3 sequences, less than 25% being singletons. Sequenced: blood. The receptors were sampled from a woman aged 45-59 years with Graves' hyperthyroidism that later progressed to Graves' ophthalmopathy.

The chain joins TRBV12-3 or TRBV12-4 to TRBJ2-4; TRBD1 aligns across 10 bases. This CDR3 region has 15 residues. Germline trimming cut 6 bases from V and 1 base from J; bases unmatched to any gene: 3. In DNA, the CDR3 is TGTGCCAGCAGGGGACAGGGGAAGGCCAAAAACATTCAGTACTTC. Encoded protein: CASRGQGKAKNIQYF.

The genes are TRBV7-6 and TRBJ2-7, with a tentative D call TRBD2 (5 bases). This CDR3 is built from 15 residues. Germline assignment: CDR1 SGHVS and CDR2 FNYEAQ. Trimming took off 4 bases at V and 0 bases at J, with 13 bases between the two ends. The CDR3 DNA reads TGTGCCAGCAGCTCTGAGTCGGGGATCTCCTACGAGCAGTACTTC. This gives the protein CASSSESGISYEQYF.

The V call is TRBV15, the J call TRBJ2-3; the D is unclear. V was cut by 0 bases and J by 6 bases, with 13 bases left in between. CDR3 length: 15 amino acids. Germline loops: CDR1 LNHNV, CDR2 YYDKDF (reference sequence). CDR3 nucleotide sequence: TGTGCCACCAGCAGAGATGGTAGGGATAGGGATACGCAGTATTTT. It is translated as CATSRDGRDRDTQYF.

The V and J genes are TRBV5-1 and TRBJ2-7, with 7 nucleotides matching TRBD1. With 4 bases clipped from V and 3 bases from J, the junction kept 4 bases outside the gene matches. Germline CDR1 is SGHRS and CDR2 is YFSETQ. CDR3 size: 13 residues. The CDR3 here is CASSIDRDYEQYF. In nucleotides, the CDR3 is TGCGCCAGCAGCATCGACAGGGACTACGAGCAGTACTTC.

This clonotype was detected ten times or more. This chain joins TRBV3-1 and TRBJ2-3, with no clear D. The CDR3 consists of 13 residues. With 0 bases removed from V and 6 bases from J, the gap between germline ends came to 7 bases. CDR1 is LGHDT and CDR2 is YNNKEL in the germline V gene (reference sequence). The CDR3 region has the DNA TGTGCCAGCAGCCAAGATCTACGGGATACGCAGTATTTT. Protein product: CASSQDLRDTQYF.

This clonotype was seen only a few times. The chain joins TRBV11-2 to TRBJ2-1; perhaps D is TRBD1 or TRBD2 (6 bases each). Trimming cost V 5 bases and J 12 bases, with 14 bases left between them. The V gene's germline CDR1 is SGHAT and CDR2 FQNNGV. This CDR3 is 12 amino acids long. The CDR3 bases are TGTGCCAGCAGCCCAGGAGGGGGGCGGCAGTTCTTC. Protein product: CASSPGGGRQFF. Full variable domain (rest looked up from reference TRBV11-2 and TRBJ2-1): EAGVAQSPRYKIIEKRQSVAFWCNPISGHATLYWYQQILGQGPKLLIQFQNNGVVDDSQLPKDRFSAERLKGVDSTLKIQPAKLEDSAVYLCASSPGGGRQFFGPGTRLTVL.

The genes are TRBV28 and TRBJ2-1; possibly TRBD1 for D (6 bases). The CDR3 totals 16 residues. Germline V CDR1 and CDR2: MDHEN, SYDVKM. Trimming pared 5 bases from V and 2 bases from J, leaving 16 bases between. CDR3 nucleotide sequence: TGTGCCAGCAGTGTACCTGAGGGGGTAGCCTACAATGAGCAGTTCTTC. Residues: CASSVPEGVAYNEQFF.

This clonotype was counted many times. The chain recombines TRBV20-1 with TRBJ2-3; 11 bases match TRBD2. CDR1 DFQATT and CDR2 SNEGSKA come from the germline V gene (reference sequence). V dropped 5 bases and J dropped 2; count of bases not matched to a gene: 9. This CDR3 has 16 residues. The CDR3: CSAPRRLAGFTDTQYF. The CDR3 DNA follows: TGCAGTGCTCCCCGCCGACTAGCGGGATTCACAGATACGCAGTATTTT.

This clonotype came up many times. The chain employs TRBV11-2 and TRBJ2-5, with D unclear. The ends were cut back, 5 bases at V and 4 bases at J, with 14 bases in the middle. CDR1 and CDR2 (germline): SGHAT, FQNNGV. The CDR3 consists of 14 residues. This CDR3 reads CASSTGAIIETQYF. CDR3 nucleotide sequence: TGTGCCAGCAGCACCGGTGCAATCATAGAGACCCAGTACTTC.

This clonotype showed up many times. This chain links TRBV2 with TRBJ1-2, with a possible D match to TRBD1 (6 bases). The CDR3 consists of 12 residues. The V end was cut by 4 bases, the J end by 4 bases, with 7 bases between. Germline V gives CDR1 SNHLY, CDR2 FYNNEI. CDR3 region: CASSGRGYGYTF. In DNA, the CDR3 is TGTGCCAGCAGTGGCAGGGGCTATGGCTACACCTTC.

At least ten counts were recorded for this clonotype. The V and J genes are TRBV6-1 and TRBJ2-7; D is perhaps TRBD1 (6 bases). Germline V lookup: CDR1 MNHNS, CDR2 SASEGT. The CDR3 covers 12 residues. Trimming stripped 5 bases from V and 3 bases from J, with 8 bases between. CDR3 nucleotides: TGTGCCAGCAGTTCACAGGGCTACGAGCAGTACTTC. Its translation is CASSSQGYEQYF.

The V call is TRBV5-1, the J call TRBJ2-7; 9 nucleotides line up with TRBD2. Trimming removed 0 bases from V and 4 bases from J; junction bases left unmatched: 8. This CDR3 spans 16 amino acids. Germline lookup yields CDR1 SGHRS and CDR2 YFSETQ. In DNA, the CDR3 is TGCGCCAGCAGCTTGGGAGGTAGCGGGAGCTATTACGAGCAGTACTTC. It yields the protein CASSLGGSGSYYEQYF.

J is TRBJ1-4 and V is TRBV24-1, with a possible D match to TRBD1 (6 bases). V was shortened by 6 bases and J by 1 base, with 8 bases between the two germline ends. This CDR3 contains 14 residues. Germline CDR1 reads KGHDR; CDR2 reads SFDVKD. The DNA of the CDR3 is TGTGCCACCAGTACAGGGCGAACTAATGAAAAACTGTTTTTT. This gives the protein CATSTGRTNEKLFF.

This chain uses TRBV6-5 with TRBJ2-7; 12 nucleotides match TRBD1. CDR3 size: 15 residues. V dropped 1 base and J dropped 4; count of bases not matched to a gene: 2. Germline CDR1 reads MNHEY; CDR2 reads SVGAGI. In DNA, the CDR3 is TGTGCCAGCAGTTACTGGGGACAGGGGGCTTACGAGCAGTACTTC. This sequence encodes CASSYWGQGAYEQYF.

This clonotype was seen at least ten times. The gene calls are TRBV20-1 and TRBJ2-7; 8 bases align to TRBD2. V lost 1 base and J lost 2; bases outside the gene matches: 4. This CDR3 spans 14 amino acids. Germline loops: CDR1 DFQATT, CDR2 SNEGSKA (reference sequence). CDR3 nucleotide sequence: TGCAGTGCTAGAGCCGGGACTAGGGCCTACGAGCAGTACTTC. The encoded protein is CSARAGTRAYEQYF.

This clonotype showed up just once. The chain carries TRBV29-1 and TRBJ2-3; no clear D gene. CDR1 SQVTM and CDR2 ANQGSEA come from the germline V gene. This CDR3 has 12 residues. Deletions cut 6 bases from V and 6 bases from J, with 13 bases between. CDR3 coding DNA: TGCAGCGTCGGGCCCAGTCCCGATACGCAGTATTTT. Protein product: CSVGPSPDTQYF.

In this sample, this clonotype turned up many times. The chain recombines TRBV7-8 with TRBJ2-5; TRBD1 is a possible D gene (5 bases). CDR1 and CDR2 from the germline V gene are SGHVS and FQNEAQ. This CDR3 has 13 residues. Trimming shortened V by 1 base and J by 8 bases, and 11 bases separated the two germline ends. This CDR3 is CASSLGGRPTQYF. DNA for the CDR3: TGTGCCAGCAGCTTAGGGGGCAGGCCTACCCAGTACTTC.

The V gene is TRBV5-6, the J gene TRBJ2-5; TRBD1 agrees at 8 bases. Germline values: CDR1 SGHDT, CDR2 YYEEEE. V lost 0 bases, J lost 5 bases, and 3 bases stayed unmatched. This CDR3 contains 14 residues. The CDR3 region has the DNA TGTGCCAGCAGCTTGGGGACAGGGTACGAGACCCAGTACTTC. Translation: CASSLGTGYETQYF.

Concerning this clonotype: A read error may explain this, as a much larger clone is one base away. The CDR3 DNA reads TGTGCCAGCAGCTCATACGGACAAAATATCTACGAGCAGTACTTC. As protein: CASSSYGQNIYEQYF. V and J are TRBV3-1 and TRBJ2-7; a weak D match, TRBD1 (5 bases). V dropped 5 bases and J dropped 3 bases, with 17 bases sitting between them. Germline assignment: CDR1 LGHDT and CDR2 YNNKEL (reference sequence). CDR3 length equals 15 residues.